Below, 18 T cell receptor beta chains from the same sample are listed, as sequenced in a study of CD8 T cells in ankylosing spondylitis. Their target antigens are unknown. Regarding the study as a whole: For ankylosing spondylitis blood, a TCR beta motif of roughly 8 highly homologous variants appeared characteristic.

TCRdb processed the 5' RACE reads anew with MiXCR; each CDR3 protein has one entry. Among roughly 700,000 distinct CDR3 sequences listed, roughly 19% were seen once. Sequenced sample: blood, either unsorted or a sorted T cell fraction (not recorded which). The receptors shown here come from a male donor with ankylosing spondylitis.

Notes on this clonotype: The DNA is left out, because the CDR3 cannot be placed on it with certainty; the CDR3 is given as TCRdb lists it. V is TRBV29-1 and J is TRBJ1-3. The CDR3 region is 14 residues in length, termini included. Germline loops: CDR1 SQVTM, CDR2 ANQGSEA. CDR3 amino acids: CSVVPADSGNTIYF.

The rearrangement links TRBV28 to TRBJ1-5, with 7 positions matching TRBD1. CDR3 length equals 16 residues. The germline CDR1 and CDR2 sequences are MDHEN and SYDVKM. V shed 6 bases and J 7 bases; nucleotides not matched to a gene: 15. CDR3 sequence: CASSTPTGPLRQPQHF. The CDR3 DNA reads TGTGCCAGCAGCACTCCGACAGGGCCACTTCGCCAGCCCCAGCATTTT.

The chain carries TRBV30 and TRBJ1-4; 7 nucleotides match TRBD1. V lost 5 bases to trimming and J lost 6 bases; unmatched junction nucleotides: 6. Germline CDR1 reads GTSNPN; CDR2 reads SVGIG (reference sequence). CDR3 size: 13 residues. The CDR3 loop is CAWGYGTDEKLFF. The CDR3 DNA follows: TGTGCCTGGGGCTACGGGACAGATGAAAAACTGTTTTTT.

This clonotype has just a few counts. This chain uses TRBV18 with TRBJ2-7; D is uncertain. Germline loops: CDR1 KGHSH, CDR2 LQKENI. The CDR3 extends over 14 amino acids. V was cut by 4 bases and J by 0 bases, with 10 bases left in between. Written as DNA, the CDR3 is TGTGCCAGCTCACAAAGGGCCTCCTCCTACGAGCAGTACTTC. This gives the protein CASSQRASSYEQYF.

This clonotype was detected a few times. Because the CDR3's place on the DNA is in doubt, the DNA is left out and the CDR3 is given as listed by TCRdb. The rearrangement uses TRBV23-1 and TRBJ2-2; TRBD1, as called in the table, went unchecked against the DNA. TRBV23-1 is an ORF, with its function uncertain. The CDR3 spans 15 residues, counting both ends. The CDR3 protein is CASSPGTPLPGSCFF.

This clonotype has just a few counts. The chain links TRBV29-1 to TRBJ1-2, with TRBD1 identical over 9 bases. Looked up from germline, CDR1 is SQVTM and CDR2 is ANQGSEA. J was trimmed by 4 bases and V by 6 bases; bases with no gene match: 9. The CDR3 contains 14 residues. This CDR3 is CSVVGGQGGYGYTF. The CDR3 DNA reads TGCAGCGTCGTTGGGGGACAGGGCGGCTATGGCTACACCTTC.

This clonotype came up a few times. V and J are TRBV11-2 and TRBJ1-5, with D possibly TRBD1 on 6 matching bases. The CDR3 loop spans 15 amino acids. Germline lookup yields CDR1 SGHAT and CDR2 FQNNGV. V shed 3 bases and J shed 1 base, with 10 bases lying between them. CDR3 nucleotide sequence: TGTGCCAGCAGCTTCCGGAGGGGGAGCAATCAGCCCCAGCATTTT. It encodes CASSFRRGSNQPQHF.

This clonotype has just a few counts. The rearrangement joins TRBV28 to TRBJ1-5, with D unclear. The germline V gene encodes CDR1 MDHEN and CDR2 SYDVKM. Trimming removed 6 bases at V and 4 bases at J, with 10 bases between. The CDR3 is 13 residues long. The CDR3 region has the DNA TGTGCCAGCAGAATCAGTTGGAATCAGCCCCAGCATTTT. Protein sequence: CASRISWNQPQHF.

This clonotype was counted a single time. The chain is built from TRBV7-2 and TRBJ2-7; D is undetermined. V gave up 2 bases and J gave up 0 bases, with 11 bases separating them. This CDR3 region has 15 residues. Germline-derived CDR1 and CDR2 are SGHTA and FQGNSA. In nucleotides, the CDR3 is TGTGCCAGCAGCTTATCGACTGTGAGCTCCTACGAGCAGTACTTC. The encoded protein is CASSLSTVSSYEQYF.

J is TRBJ2-3 and V is TRBV7-6, with D tentatively TRBD1 or TRBD2 (5 bases each). V was cut by 5 bases and J by 0 bases, with 15 bases left in between. The CDR3 contains 16 residues. CDR1 and CDR2 (germline): SGHVS, FNYEAQ. The CDR3 DNA reads TGTGCCAGCAGCCCCGGGGCTAGCATAAGCACAGATACGCAGTATTTT. It yields the protein CASSPGASISTDTQYF.

This clonotype was seen a few times. The chain couples TRBV4-1 to TRBJ2-1; D possibly corresponds to TRBD2 (6 bases). The CDR3 is made up of 17 amino acids. The V gene lost 4 bases and the J gene lost 8 bases, with 24 bases spanning the gap. Germline values: CDR1 MGHRA, CDR2 YSYEKL. The CDR3 loop is CASSLPQQSGAVDEQFF. The DNA of the CDR3 is TGCGCCAGCAGCCTGCCCCAGCAGTCGGGAGCGGTGGATGAGCAGTTCTTC.

The V call is TRBV20-1, the J call TRBJ1-2, with D perhaps matching TRBD1 (5 bases). CDR1 and CDR2 from the germline V gene are DFQATT and SNEGSKA (reference sequence). Trimming stripped 6 bases from V and 8 bases from J, with 16 bases between. The CDR3 consists of 12 residues. CDR3: CSAPLGARGYTF. Written as DNA, the CDR3 is TGCAGTGCCCCCCTTGGGGCCAGGGGCTACACCTTC.

The chain carries TRBV29-1 and TRBJ2-2; D might be TRBD1 (6 bases). The germline V gene encodes CDR1 SQVTM and CDR2 ANQGSEA. Between the trimmed V and J ends, which lost 5 bases and 2 bases, there was a span of 9 bases. CDR3 size: 13 residues. CDR3 residues: CSVKQGNTGELFF. CDR3 DNA sequence: TGCAGCGTTAAACAGGGCAACACCGGGGAGCTGTTTTTT.

The genes are TRBV12-3 or TRBV12-4 and TRBJ2-1; TRBD2 matches 7 bases. V lost 2 bases, J lost 4 bases, and 2 bases stayed unmatched. The length of the CDR3 is 14 residues. The CDR3 region has the DNA TGTGCCAGCAGTTTAAGGACTAGTTACAATGAGCAGTTCTTC. It yields the protein CASSLRTSYNEQFF.

This clonotype is a singleton in its sample. The chain recombines TRBV28 with TRBJ1-1; D not resolved. Trimming shortened V by 3 bases and J by 7 bases, and 9 bases separated the two germline ends. Germline CDR1 MDHEN, CDR2 SYDVKM. The CDR3 spans 12 residues. The DNA for the CDR3 is TGTGCCAGCAGTTTCCGCAGGTTTGAAGCTTTCTTT. Protein sequence: CASSFRRFEAFF.

The genes are TRBV7-9 and TRBJ2-1, with a possible D match to TRBD1 (5 bases). Trimming took off 5 bases at V and 4 bases at J, with 12 bases between the two ends. The CDR3 has 14 residues. Germline CDR1 reads SEHNR; CDR2 reads FQNEAQ (reference sequence). The CDR3 loop reads CASSIRTPYNEQFF. CDR3 DNA: TGTGCCAGCAGCATCCGGACACCTTACAATGAGCAGTTCTTC.

This rearrangement joins TRBV25-1 to TRBJ2-1; either TRBD1 or TRBD2 may supply D (6 bases each). CDR1 and CDR2 from the germline V gene are MGHDK and SYGVNS. The CDR3 length is 15 residues. V lost 2 bases and J 5 bases, leaving 13 bases between the germline ends. CDR3 DNA: TGTGCCAGCAGTGAAGCCCGCCGGGGGCACAATGAGCAGTTCTTC. Translation gives CASSEARRGHNEQFF.

This clonotype came up a few times. The chain is built from TRBV10-3 and TRBJ1-5, with D hard to call. The CDR3 is 13 residues long. Per germline, CDR1 ENHRY and CDR2 SYGVKD. The germline V and J ends were trimmed by 3 bases and 3 bases, with 6 bases remaining between them. CDR3 amino acids: CAISDTYNQPQHF. DNA of the CDR3: TGTGCCATCAGTGACACTTACAATCAGCCCCAGCATTTT.